This T cell receptor (beta chain) is from a study of blood T cell repertoires in COVID-19. Study context: From T cells, B-cell-depleted T cells, or PBMCs came the material, which was cDNA or gDNA.

This clone showed up just once. TCRdb's copy holds only in-frame clones and misses some; the assay was immunoSEQ multiplex PCR. The sample has 150,000 to 200,000 clones; approximately 95% are singletons. Patients at the Seattle site were enrolled during active infection and followed longitudinally. Germline CDR1 is SGHTA and CDR2 is FQGNSA. Trimming cost V 5 bases and J 1 base, with 7 bases left between them. The CDR3 loop spans 13 amino acids. The sample was peripheral blood. The chain uses TRBV7-2 and TRBJ2-3; D unclear. This receptor was obtained from a woman aged 55-69 years with COVID-19, enrolled during active disease. In DNA, the CDR3 is TGTGCCAGCAGCAGCCGCCGCACAGATACGCAGTATTTT. Encoded protein: CASSSRRTDTQYF.